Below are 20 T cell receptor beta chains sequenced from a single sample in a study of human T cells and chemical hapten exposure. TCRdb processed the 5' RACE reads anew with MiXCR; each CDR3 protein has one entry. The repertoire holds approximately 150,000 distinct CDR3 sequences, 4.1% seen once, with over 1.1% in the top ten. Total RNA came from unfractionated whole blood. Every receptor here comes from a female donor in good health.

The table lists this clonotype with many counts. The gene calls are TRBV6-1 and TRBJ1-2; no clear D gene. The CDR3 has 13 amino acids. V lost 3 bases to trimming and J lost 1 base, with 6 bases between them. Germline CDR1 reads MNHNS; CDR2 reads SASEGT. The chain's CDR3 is CASSDRINYGYTF. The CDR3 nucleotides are TGTGCCAGCAGTGACAGGATTAACTATGGCTACACCTTC.

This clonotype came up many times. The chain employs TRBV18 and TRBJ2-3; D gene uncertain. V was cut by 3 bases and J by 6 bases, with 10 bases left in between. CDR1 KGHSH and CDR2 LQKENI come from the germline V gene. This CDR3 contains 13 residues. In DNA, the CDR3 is TGTGCCAGCTCACCCCCCGGGTTGGATACGCAGTATTTT. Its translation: CASSPPGLDTQYF.

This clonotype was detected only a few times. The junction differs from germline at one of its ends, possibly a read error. Here the CDR3 reads CASTLGLSEPIDEQYF. The CDR3 DNA reads TGTGCCAGCACCTTGGGACTTTCCGAACCAATCGACGAGCAGTACTTC. The V gene is TRBV5-6, the J gene TRBJ2-7, with TRBD2 as a possible D gene (6 bases). This CDR3 has 16 amino acids. Germline V lookup: CDR1 SGHDT, CDR2 YYEEEE.

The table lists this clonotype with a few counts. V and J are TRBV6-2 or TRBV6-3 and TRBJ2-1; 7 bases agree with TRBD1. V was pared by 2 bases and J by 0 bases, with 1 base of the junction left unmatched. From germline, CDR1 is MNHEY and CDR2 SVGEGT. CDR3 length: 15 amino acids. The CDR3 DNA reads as TGTGCCAGCAGTTACCGGGACAGCTCCTACAATGAGCAGTTCTTC. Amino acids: CASSYRDSSYNEQFF.

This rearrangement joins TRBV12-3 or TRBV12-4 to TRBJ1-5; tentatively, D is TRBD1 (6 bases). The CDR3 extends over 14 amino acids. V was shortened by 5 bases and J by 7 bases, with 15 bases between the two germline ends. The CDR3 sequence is CASSPGQCRQPQHF. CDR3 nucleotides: TGTGCCAGCAGTCCAGGACAGTGCCGGCAGCCCCAGCATTTT.

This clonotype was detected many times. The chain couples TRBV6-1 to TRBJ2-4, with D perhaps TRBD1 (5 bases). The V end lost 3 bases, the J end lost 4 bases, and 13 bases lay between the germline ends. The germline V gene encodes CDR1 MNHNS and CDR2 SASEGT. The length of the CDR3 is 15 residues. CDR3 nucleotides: TGTGCCAGCAGTGATACACTGGGGCTGAAAAACATTCAGTACTTC. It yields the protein CASSDTLGLKNIQYF.

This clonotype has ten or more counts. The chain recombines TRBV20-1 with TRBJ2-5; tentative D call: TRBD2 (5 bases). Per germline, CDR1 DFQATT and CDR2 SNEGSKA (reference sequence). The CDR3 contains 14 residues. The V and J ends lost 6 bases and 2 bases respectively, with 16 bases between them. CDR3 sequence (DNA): TGCAGTGCCACGTCGAGGGTTAAACAAGAGACCCAGTACTTC. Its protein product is CSATSRVKQETQYF.

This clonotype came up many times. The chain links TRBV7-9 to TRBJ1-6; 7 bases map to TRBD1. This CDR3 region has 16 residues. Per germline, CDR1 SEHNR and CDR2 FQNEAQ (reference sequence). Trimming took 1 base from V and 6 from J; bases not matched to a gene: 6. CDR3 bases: TGTGCCAGCAGCTTAGGACAGGGAGATGGTAATTCACCCCTCCACTTT. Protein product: CASSLGQGDGNSPLHF.

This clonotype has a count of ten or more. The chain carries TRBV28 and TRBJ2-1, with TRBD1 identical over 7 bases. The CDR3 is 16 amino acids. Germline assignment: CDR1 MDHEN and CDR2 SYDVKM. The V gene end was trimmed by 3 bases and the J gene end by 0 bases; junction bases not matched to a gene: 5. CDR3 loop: CASSFNRGNSYNEQFF. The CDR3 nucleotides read TGTGCCAGCAGTTTCAACAGGGGTAACTCCTACAATGAGCAGTTCTTC.

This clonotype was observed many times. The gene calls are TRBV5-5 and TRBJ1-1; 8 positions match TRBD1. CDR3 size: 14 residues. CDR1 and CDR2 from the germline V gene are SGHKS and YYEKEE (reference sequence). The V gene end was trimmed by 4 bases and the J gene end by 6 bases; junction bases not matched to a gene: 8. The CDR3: CASSLDRGRPEAFF. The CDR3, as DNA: TGTGCCAGCAGCCTTGACAGGGGTAGGCCTGAAGCTTTCTTT.

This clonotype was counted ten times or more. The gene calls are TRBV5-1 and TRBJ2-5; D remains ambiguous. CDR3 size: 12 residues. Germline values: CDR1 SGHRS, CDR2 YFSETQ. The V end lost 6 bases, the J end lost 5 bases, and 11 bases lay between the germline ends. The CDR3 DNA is TGCGCCAGCATGGACGTGATGGAGACCCAGTACTTC. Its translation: CASMDVMETQYF.

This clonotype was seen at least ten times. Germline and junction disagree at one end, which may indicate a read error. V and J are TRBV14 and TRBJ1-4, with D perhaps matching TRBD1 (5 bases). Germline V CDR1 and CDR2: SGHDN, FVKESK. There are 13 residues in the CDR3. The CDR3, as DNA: TGTGCCAGCAGACAAGCAGGGTACGAAAAACTGTTTTTT. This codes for CASRQAGYEKLFF.

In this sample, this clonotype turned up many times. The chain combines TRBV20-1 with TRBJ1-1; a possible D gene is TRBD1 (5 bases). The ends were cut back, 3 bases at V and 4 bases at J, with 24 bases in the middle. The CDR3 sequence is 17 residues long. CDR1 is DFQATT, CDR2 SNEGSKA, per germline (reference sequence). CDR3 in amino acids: CSAREPGAYARGTEAFF. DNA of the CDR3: TGCAGTGCTAGGGAACCCGGGGCTTACGCCCGGGGCACTGAAGCTTTCTTT.

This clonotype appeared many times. CDR3: CASSSRQGYGYTF. For the CDR3, the DNA is TGTGCCAGCAGCTCCCGGCAGGGGTATGGCTACACCTTC. The chain combines TRBV7-2 with TRBJ1-2; D possibly corresponds to TRBD1 (6 bases). The CDR3 contains 13 residues. Trimming removed 4 bases from V and 5 bases from J, with 11 bases in between. The germline gives CDR1 SGHTA, CDR2 FQGNSA.

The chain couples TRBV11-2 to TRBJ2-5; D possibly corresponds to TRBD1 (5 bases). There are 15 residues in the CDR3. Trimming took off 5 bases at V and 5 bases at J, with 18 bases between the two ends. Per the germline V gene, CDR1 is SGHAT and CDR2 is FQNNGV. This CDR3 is CASSPPWGRQETQYF. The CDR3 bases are TGTGCCAGCAGCCCTCCGTGGGGCCGCCAGGAGACCCAGTACTTC.

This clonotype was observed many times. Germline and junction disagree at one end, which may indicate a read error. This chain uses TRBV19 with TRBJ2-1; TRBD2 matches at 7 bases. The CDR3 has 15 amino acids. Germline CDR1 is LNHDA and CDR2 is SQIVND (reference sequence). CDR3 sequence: CASSRAEAGYTEQFF. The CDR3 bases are TGTGCCAGTAGTCGTGCGGAAGCGGGGTACACTGAGCAGTTCTTC.

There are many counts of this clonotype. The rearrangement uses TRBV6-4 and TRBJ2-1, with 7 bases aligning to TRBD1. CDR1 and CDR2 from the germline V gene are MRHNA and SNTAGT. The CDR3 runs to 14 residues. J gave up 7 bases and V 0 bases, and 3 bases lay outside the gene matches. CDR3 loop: CASSDSQQGNEQFF. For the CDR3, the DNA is TGTGCCAGCAGTGACTCTCAACAGGGGAATGAGCAGTTCTTC.

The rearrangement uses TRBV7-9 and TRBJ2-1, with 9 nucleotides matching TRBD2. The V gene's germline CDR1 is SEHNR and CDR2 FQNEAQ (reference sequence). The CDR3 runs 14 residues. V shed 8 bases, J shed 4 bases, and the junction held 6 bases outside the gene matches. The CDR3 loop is CASGSSGGYNEQFF. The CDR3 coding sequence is TGTGCCAGCGGCTCGAGCGGGGGGTACAATGAGCAGTTCTTC.

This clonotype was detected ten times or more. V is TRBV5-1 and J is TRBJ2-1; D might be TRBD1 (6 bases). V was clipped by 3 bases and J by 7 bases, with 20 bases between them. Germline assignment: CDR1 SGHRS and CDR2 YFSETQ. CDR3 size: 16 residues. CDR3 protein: CASSWAGASLSNEQFF. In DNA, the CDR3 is TGCGCCAGCAGCTGGGCAGGGGCTTCCCTATCTAATGAGCAGTTCTTC.

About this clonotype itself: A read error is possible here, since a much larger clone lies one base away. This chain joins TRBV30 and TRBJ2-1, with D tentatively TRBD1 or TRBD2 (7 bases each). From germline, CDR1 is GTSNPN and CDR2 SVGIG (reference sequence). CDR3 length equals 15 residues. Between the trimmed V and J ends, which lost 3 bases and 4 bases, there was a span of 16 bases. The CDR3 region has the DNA TGTGCCTGGAGCTCAGGGGGGGGGTCATACAATGAGCAGTTCTTC. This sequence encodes CAWSSGGGSYNEQFF.